This TCR beta chain was recorded in a study of blood T cell repertoires in COVID-19. Sequencing used immunoSEQ multiplex PCR; TCRdb keeps in-frame clones, though not all of them. The table includes roughly 150,000 clones, 78% detected once. The CDR3 is made up of 15 amino acids. From germline, CDR1 is MNHEY and CDR2 SVGAGI. Trimming stripped 6 bases from V and 3 bases from J, with 14 bases between. Source material: peripheral blood. V gene TRBV6-5 combines with J gene TRBJ2-2; D may be TRBD2 (6 bases). The source is a woman aged 80 or older with acute or convalescent COVID-19. The CDR3 protein is CASSPGSRHTGELFF. In DNA, the CDR3 is TGTGCCAGCAGCCCCGGGAGTCGCCACACCGGGGAGCTGTTTTTT.